The source of this T cell receptor (beta chain) is a study of response to subunit inactivated influenza vaccine. There are 16 residues in the CDR3. The ends were cut back, 6 bases at V and 5 bases at J, with 17 bases in the middle. Germline lookup yields CDR1 SGHTA and CDR2 FQGNSA. One entry per CDR3 protein, called by TCRdb with MiXCR from the RT-PCR reads. The repertoire consists of hundreds of thousands of distinct CDR3 sequences, with around a sixth occurring once and the leading ten covering around a tenth. Findings and caveats of the study: The authors proposed limited new T cell recruitment per seasonal influenza vaccination.

This clonotype showed up just a few times. The antigen is undetermined. This sample comprised PBMCs from blood, obtained roughly 12 days after vaccination. The chain links TRBV7-2 to TRBJ1-6, with TRBD1 as a possible D gene (5 bases). This clonotype was sampled from a man aged 50 or older who received an inactivated influenza vaccine. The CDR3 region has the DNA TGTGCCAGCAGAGCTCCCGGGGGAGGTGATAATTCACCCCTCCACTTT. Its protein product is CASRAPGGGDNSPLHF.